The clone carrying this T cell receptor beta chain came up many times. The target antigen is unknown. This CDR3 has 14 residues. Germline V gene sequence: CDR1 MNHNY, CDR2 SVGAGI (reference sequence). The V end was cut by 0 bases, the J end by 2 bases, with 7 bases between. This record comes from a study of breast tumors, draining lymph nodes, adjacent tissues. Axillary draining lymph nodes of breast cancer patients supplied the node samples. A single record per CDR3 protein comes from TCRdb applying MiXCR to the multiplex PCR reads. The sample carries tens of thousands of distinct CDR3 sequences, about 20% recorded once. Study-wide results and caveats: Findings are consistent with lymph node origin and intratumoral expansion of most tumor T cells. Compared with lymph nodes, tumors were less diverse; compared with nontumor tissue, more.

The chain combines TRBV6-6 with TRBJ1-2; TRBD1 is a possible D gene (5 bases). Sequenced input: axillary lymph node tissue. This receptor was identified in a female donor with breast cancer. Some clones in this sample may be carry-over from other donors' samples. The CDR3 reads CASSYSEGNYGYTF. Here the CDR3 DNA reads TGTGCCAGCAGTTACTCGGAGGGGAACTATGGCTACACCTTC.